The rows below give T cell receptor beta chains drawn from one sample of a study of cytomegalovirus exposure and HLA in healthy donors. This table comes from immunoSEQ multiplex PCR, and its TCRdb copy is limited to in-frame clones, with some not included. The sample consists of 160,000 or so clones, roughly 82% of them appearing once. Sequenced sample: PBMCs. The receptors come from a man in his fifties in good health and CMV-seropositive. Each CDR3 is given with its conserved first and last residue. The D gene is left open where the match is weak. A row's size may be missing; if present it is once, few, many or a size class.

cdr3_nt: TGTGCCAGCAGCCCCGGGACAGGGTCATCAGATACGCAGTATTTT; cdr3_aa: CASSPGTGSSDTQYF; d_call: TRBD1; v_call: TRBV13; j_call: TRBJ2-3; clone_size: .
cdr3_nt: TGTGCCAGCAGCTTAGTGGGTCTAGCGGGGGTCTACGAGCAGTACTTC; cdr3_aa: CASSLVGLAGVYEQYF; d_call: TRBD2; v_call: TRBV11-2; j_call: TRBJ2-7; clone_size: .
cdr3_nt: TGTGCCAGCAGCTTTATAAAGCGGGGGGTCGTGTGGGAGCAGTACTTC; cdr3_aa: CASSFIKRGVVWEQYF; d_call: TRBD2; v_call: TRBV5-4; j_call: TRBJ2-7; clone_size: .
cdr3_nt: TGTGCCAGCAGACCAGGGTATAGCAATCAGCCCCAGCATTTT; cdr3_aa: CASRPGYSNQPQHF; d_call: .; v_call: TRBV2; j_call: TRBJ1-5; clone_size: few
cdr3_nt: TGTGCCAGCAGCCTCGACAGGGGGCCGAACAATGAGCAGTTCTTC; cdr3_aa: CASSLDRGPNNEQFF; d_call: TRBD1; v_call: TRBV6-5; j_call: TRBJ2-1; clone_size: once
cdr3_nt: TGTGCCAGCAGCCCCGGGGCAGGGGTCCCCTACGAGCAGTACTTC; cdr3_aa: CASSPGAGVPYEQYF; d_call: .; v_call: TRBV28; j_call: TRBJ2-7; clone_size: once
cdr3_nt: TGTGCCAGCAGTGCGACTAGTGGGTTCTACGAGCAGTACTTC; cdr3_aa: CASSATSGFYEQYF; d_call: .; v_call: TRBV28; j_call: TRBJ2-7; clone_size: .
cdr3_nt: TGTGCCTGGAGTGGCAGGAACAAAGAGACCCAGTACTTC; cdr3_aa: CAWSGRNKETQYF; d_call: .; v_call: TRBV30; j_call: TRBJ2-5; clone_size: .
cdr3_nt: TGTGCCAGCAGCTCCCAGGTTTATGGCTACACCTTC; cdr3_aa: CASSSQVYGYTF; d_call: .; v_call: TRBV11-2; j_call: TRBJ1-2; clone_size: .
cdr3_nt: TGTGCCAGCTCACCAGAGGCGGTAATAGGAAACACCATATATTTT; cdr3_aa: CASSPEAVIGNTIYF; d_call: .; v_call: TRBV18; j_call: TRBJ1-3; clone_size: once
cdr3_nt: TGTGCCAGCAGTGAAAGACTAGCGGCAAACACCGGGGAGCTGTTTTTT; cdr3_aa: CASSERLAANTGELFF; d_call: TRBD2; v_call: TRBV6-4; j_call: TRBJ2-2; clone_size: .
cdr3_nt: TGTGCCAGCAGTGGGACAGGCCGTGGAAACACCATATATTTT; cdr3_aa: CASSGTGRGNTIYF; d_call: TRBD1; v_call: TRBV25-1; j_call: TRBJ1-3; clone_size: few
cdr3_nt: TGTGCCAGCCGGACAGGGGGTTCAACCTCATACACTGAAGCTTTCTTT; cdr3_aa: CASRTGGSTSYTEAFF; d_call: TRBD1; v_call: TRBV25-1; j_call: TRBJ1-1; clone_size: many
cdr3_nt: TGTGCCAGCAGGGGACAGGGTTACGAGCAGTACTTC; cdr3_aa: CASRGQGYEQYF; d_call: TRBD1; v_call: TRBV6-1; j_call: TRBJ2-7; clone_size: .
cdr3_nt: TGTGCCAGCAGCCAAAGGGGCGGGACAGGAGGCCGCGAGCAGTACTTC; cdr3_aa: CASSQRGGTGGREQYF; d_call: TRBD1; v_call: TRBV14; j_call: TRBJ2-7; clone_size: once
cdr3_nt: TGTGCCAGCAGCCGAGGCGTACCGACCTACAATGAGCAGTTCTTC; cdr3_aa: CASSRGVPTYNEQFF; d_call: .; v_call: TRBV7-9; j_call: TRBJ2-1; clone_size: .
cdr3_nt: TGCGCCAGCAGCCACGCACCCAGGGGTCAAACCCGCAATCAGCCCCAGCATTTT; cdr3_aa: CASSHAPRGQTRNQPQHF; d_call: .; v_call: TRBV4-1; j_call: TRBJ1-5; clone_size: .
cdr3_nt: TGTGCCAGCAGCCCGGCGGGAGAAAAACTGTTTTTT; cdr3_aa: CASSPAGEKLFF; d_call: .; v_call: TRBV7-9; j_call: TRBJ1-4; clone_size: .
cdr3_nt: TGCGCCAGCAGCCAAATAGCGGGAGTGGCAGATACGCAGTATTTT; cdr3_aa: CASSQIAGVADTQYF; d_call: TRBD2; v_call: TRBV4-3; j_call: TRBJ2-3; clone_size: .
cdr3_nt: TGTGCCAGCAGCGTAGGGGACAGGGTTTATGGAGGAGGGATGGATGAGCAGTTCTTC; cdr3_aa: CASSVGDRVYGGGMDEQFF; d_call: TRBD1; v_call: TRBV9; j_call: TRBJ2-1; clone_size: .
cdr3_nt: TGTGCCAGCTCACCACCTTCGACAGGGCGTGGGGAGACCCAGTACTTC; cdr3_aa: CASSPPSTGRGETQYF; d_call: TRBD1; v_call: TRBV18; j_call: TRBJ2-5; clone_size: .
cdr3_nt: TGTGCCAGCAGCTTAGAGGGGCTAGCGGACCGACAGTTCTTC; cdr3_aa: CASSLEGLADRQFF; d_call: TRBD2; v_call: TRBV11-3; j_call: TRBJ2-1; clone_size: once
cdr3_nt: TGTGCCACCAGCAGAGATCGCCACAGGGACGAGCAGTACTTC; cdr3_aa: CATSRDRHRDEQYF; d_call: .; v_call: TRBV15; j_call: TRBJ2-7; clone_size: .
cdr3_nt: TGCAGCGCCCGGGTATCCTACGAGCAGTACTTC; cdr3_aa: CSARVSYEQYF; d_call: .; v_call: TRBV20-1; j_call: TRBJ2-7; clone_size: once
cdr3_nt: TGTGCCAGCAGCCTACAGGGCTTACCCCTCCACTTT; cdr3_aa: CASSLQGLPLHF; d_call: .; v_call: TRBV6-5; j_call: TRBJ1-6; clone_size: few
cdr3_nt: TGTGCCAGCAGTGATCCGGGACAGGGCACCTACGAGCAGTACTTC; cdr3_aa: CASSDPGQGTYEQYF; d_call: TRBD1; v_call: TRBV28; j_call: TRBJ2-7; clone_size: .
cdr3_nt: TGTGCCAGCTCACCACCGGAGGGGACGGAGACCCAGTACTTC; cdr3_aa: CASSPPEGTETQYF; d_call: .; v_call: TRBV18; j_call: TRBJ2-5; clone_size: .
cdr3_nt: TGCGCCAGCAGTCTCACAGGGAGGGGAGAAAAACTGTTTTTT; cdr3_aa: CASSLTGRGEKLFF; d_call: .; v_call: TRBV10-1; j_call: TRBJ1-4; clone_size: .
cdr3_nt: TGTGCCAGCAGTTTCCAGGGGAGTAGGACCTACGAGCAGTACTTC; cdr3_aa: CASSFQGSRTYEQYF; d_call: .; v_call: TRBV6-5; j_call: TRBJ2-7; clone_size: .
cdr3_nt: TGCGCCAGCAGCCAAGTACAGGGTGGTGCCGGGGAGCTGTTTTTT; cdr3_aa: CASSQVQGGAGELFF; d_call: .; v_call: TRBV4-3; j_call: TRBJ2-2; clone_size: .
cdr3_nt: TGTGCCAGCTCACCCCCGGTTTTCAACGAGCAGTACTTC; cdr3_aa: CASSPPVFNEQYF; d_call: .; v_call: TRBV18; j_call: TRBJ2-7; clone_size: .
cdr3_nt: TGTGCCAGCAGTTCCGGACTAGCGCCCTACGAGCAGTACTTC; cdr3_aa: CASSSGLAPYEQYF; d_call: TRBD2; v_call: TRBV7-2; j_call: TRBJ2-7; clone_size: .
cdr3_nt: TGTGCCAGCAGCTTAGAAGAGGTTTCCTACGAGCAGTACTTC; cdr3_aa: CASSLEEVSYEQYF; d_call: .; v_call: TRBV7-9; j_call: TRBJ2-7; clone_size: .
cdr3_nt: TGCGCCAGCAAGTCTGGCAGTAACACTGAAGCTTTCTTT; cdr3_aa: CASKSGSNTEAFF; d_call: .; v_call: TRBV5-1; j_call: TRBJ1-1; clone_size: .